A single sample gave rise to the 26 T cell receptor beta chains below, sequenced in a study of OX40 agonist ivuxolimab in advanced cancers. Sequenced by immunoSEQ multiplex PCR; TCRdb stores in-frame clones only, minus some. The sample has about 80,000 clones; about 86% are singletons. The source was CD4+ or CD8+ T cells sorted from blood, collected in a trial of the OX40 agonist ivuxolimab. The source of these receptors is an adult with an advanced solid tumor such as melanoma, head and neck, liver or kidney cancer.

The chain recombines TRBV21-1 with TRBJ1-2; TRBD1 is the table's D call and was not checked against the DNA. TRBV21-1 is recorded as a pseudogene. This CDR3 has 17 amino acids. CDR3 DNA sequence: TGTGCCAGCAGCCCCTGGGGACAGGCGAATACGGGCTATGGCTACACCTTC. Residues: CASSPWGQANTGYGYTF.

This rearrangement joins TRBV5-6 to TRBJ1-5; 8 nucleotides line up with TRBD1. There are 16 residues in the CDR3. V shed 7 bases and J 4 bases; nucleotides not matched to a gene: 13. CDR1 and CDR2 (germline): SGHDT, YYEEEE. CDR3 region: CASVVWTGLWNQPQHF. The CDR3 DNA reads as TGTGCCAGCGTCGTTTGGACAGGGCTTTGGAATCAGCCCCAGCATTTT. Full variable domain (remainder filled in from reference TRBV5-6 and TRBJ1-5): DAGVTQSPTHLIKTRGQQVTLRCSPKSGHDTVSWYQQALGQGPQFIFQYYEEEERQRGNFPDRFSGHQFPNYSSELNVNALLLGDSALYLCASVVWTGLWNQPQHFGDGTRLSIL.

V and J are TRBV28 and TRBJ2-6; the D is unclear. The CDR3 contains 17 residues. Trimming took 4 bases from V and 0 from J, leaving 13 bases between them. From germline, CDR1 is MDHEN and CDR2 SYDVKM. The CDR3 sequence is CASSSRHRLSGANVLTF. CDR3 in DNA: TGTGCCAGCAGTTCCAGACACAGACTCTCTGGGGCCAACGTCCTGACTTTC. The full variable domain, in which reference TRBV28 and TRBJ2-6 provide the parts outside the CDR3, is DVKVTQSSRYLVKRTGEKVFLECVQDMDHENMFWYRQDPGLGLRLIYFSYDVKMKEKGDIPEGYSVSREKKERFSLILESASTNQTSMYLCASSSRHRLSGANVLTFGAGSRLTVL.

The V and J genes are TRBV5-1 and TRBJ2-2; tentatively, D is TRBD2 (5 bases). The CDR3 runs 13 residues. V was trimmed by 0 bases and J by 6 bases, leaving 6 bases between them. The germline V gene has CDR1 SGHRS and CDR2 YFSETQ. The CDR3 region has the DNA TGCGCCAGCAGCTTGGTACTAGCCGGGGAGCTGTTTTTT. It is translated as CASSLVLAGELFF.

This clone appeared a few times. In DNA form, the CDR3 reads TGCGCCAGCAGTCGGGGACAGTACTCCTACGAGCAGTACTTC. This encodes CASSRGQYSYEQYF. V usage is TRBV4-1 and J usage is TRBJ2-7; TRBD1 matches 7 bases. V was clipped by 6 bases and J by 0 bases; unmatched bases: 5. This CDR3 contains 14 residues. Germline CDR1 and CDR2: MGHRA and YSYEKL.

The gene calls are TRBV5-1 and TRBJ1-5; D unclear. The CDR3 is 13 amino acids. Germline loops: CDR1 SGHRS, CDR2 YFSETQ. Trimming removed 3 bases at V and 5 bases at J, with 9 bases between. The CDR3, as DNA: TGCGCCAGCAGCTCCCTCCCTCATCAGCCCCAGCATTTT. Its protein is CASSSLPHQPQHF.

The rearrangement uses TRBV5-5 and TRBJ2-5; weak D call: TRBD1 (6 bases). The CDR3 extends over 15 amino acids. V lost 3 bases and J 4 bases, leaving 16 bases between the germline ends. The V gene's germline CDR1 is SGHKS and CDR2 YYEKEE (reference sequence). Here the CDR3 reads CASSSQGVMGETQYF. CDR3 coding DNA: TGTGCCAGCAGCTCACAGGGAGTAATGGGAGAGACCCAGTACTTC. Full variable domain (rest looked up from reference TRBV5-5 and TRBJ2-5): DAGVTQSPTHLIKTRGQQVTLRCSPISGHKSVSWYQQVLGQGPQFIFQYYEKEERGRGNFPDRFSARQFPNYSSELNVNALLLGDSALYLCASSSQGVMGETQYFGPGTRLLVL.

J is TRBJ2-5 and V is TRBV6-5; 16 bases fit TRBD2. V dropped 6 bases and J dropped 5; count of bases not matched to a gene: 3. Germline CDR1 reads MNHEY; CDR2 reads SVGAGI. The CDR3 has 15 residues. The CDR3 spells CASRGLAGGMETQYF. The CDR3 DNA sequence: TGTGCCAGCAGGGGACTAGCGGGGGGGATGGAGACCCAGTACTTC.

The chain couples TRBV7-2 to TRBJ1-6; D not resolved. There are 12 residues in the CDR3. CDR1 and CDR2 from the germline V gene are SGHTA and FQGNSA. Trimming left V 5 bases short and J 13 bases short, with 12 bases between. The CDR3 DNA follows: TGTGCCAGCAGCCCCTATGGATTCCCCCTCCACTTT. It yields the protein CASSPYGFPLHF.

CDR3 protein: CASRQARGYGGTEAFF. DNA of the CDR3: TGTGCCAGCAGGCAAGCGAGGGGGTATGGGGGCACTGAAGCTTTCTTT. The V and J genes are TRBV28 and TRBJ1-1; D might be TRBD1 (6 bases). The CDR3 runs 16 residues. Deletions cut 6 bases from V and 4 bases from J, with 21 bases between. The germline V gene encodes CDR1 MDHEN and CDR2 SYDVKM.

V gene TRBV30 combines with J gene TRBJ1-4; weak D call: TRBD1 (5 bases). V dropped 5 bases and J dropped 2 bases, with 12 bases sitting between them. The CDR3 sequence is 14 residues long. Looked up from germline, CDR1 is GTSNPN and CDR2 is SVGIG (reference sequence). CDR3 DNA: TGTGCCTGGCGGGGGGGTGCGACTAATGAAAAACTGTTTTTT. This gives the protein CAWRGGATNEKLFF. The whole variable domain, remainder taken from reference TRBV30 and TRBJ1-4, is SQTIHQWPATLVQPVGSPLSLECTVEGTSNPNLYWYRQAAGRGLQLLFYSVGIGQISSEVPQNLSASRPQDRQFILSSKKLLLSDSGFYLCAWRGGATNEKLFFGSGTQLSVL.

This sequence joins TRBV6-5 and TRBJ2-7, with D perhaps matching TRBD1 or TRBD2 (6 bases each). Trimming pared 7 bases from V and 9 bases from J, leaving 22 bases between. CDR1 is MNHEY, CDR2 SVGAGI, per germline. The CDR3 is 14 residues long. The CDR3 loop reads CASTQGDSRGRQYF. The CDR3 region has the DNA TGTGCCAGCACCCAAGGCGACTCCCGGGGGCGGCAGTACTTC.

The CDR3 coding sequence is TGTGCCAGCAGCCAAGAATCCGGGGGGATCACCGGGGAGCTGTTTTTT. It translates to CASSQESGGITGELFF. The chain has TRBV14 and TRBJ2-2, with 7 bases fitting TRBD2. V lost 0 bases to trimming and J lost 4 bases; unmatched junction nucleotides: 5. Germline CDR1 and CDR2: SGHDN and FVKESK. The CDR3 loop spans 16 amino acids.

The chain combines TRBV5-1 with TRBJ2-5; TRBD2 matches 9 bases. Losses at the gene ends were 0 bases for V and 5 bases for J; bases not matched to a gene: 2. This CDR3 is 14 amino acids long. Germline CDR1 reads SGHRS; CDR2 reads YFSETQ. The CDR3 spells CASSLVAGVETQYF. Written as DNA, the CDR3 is TGCGCCAGCAGCTTGGTAGCGGGGGTTGAGACCCAGTACTTC.

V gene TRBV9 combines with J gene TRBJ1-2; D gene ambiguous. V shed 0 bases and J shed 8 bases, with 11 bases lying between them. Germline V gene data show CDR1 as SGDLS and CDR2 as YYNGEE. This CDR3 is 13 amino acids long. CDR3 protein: CASSVVGGYGYTF. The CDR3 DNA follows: TGTGCCAGCAGCGTAGTAGGAGGGTACGGCTACACCTTC.

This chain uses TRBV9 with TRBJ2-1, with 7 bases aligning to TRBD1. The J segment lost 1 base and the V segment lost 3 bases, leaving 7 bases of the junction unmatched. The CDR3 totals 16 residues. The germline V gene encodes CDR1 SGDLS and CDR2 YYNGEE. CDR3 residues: CASSDKTGNSYNEQFF. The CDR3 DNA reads TGTGCCAGCAGCGACAAGACAGGGAATTCCTACAATGAGCAGTTCTTC.

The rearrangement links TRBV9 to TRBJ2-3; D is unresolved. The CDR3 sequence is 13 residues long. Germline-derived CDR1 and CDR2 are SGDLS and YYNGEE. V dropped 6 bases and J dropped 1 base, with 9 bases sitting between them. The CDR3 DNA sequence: TGTGCCAGCACCCAGAAGGGCACAGATACGCAGTATTTT. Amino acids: CASTQKGTDTQYF.

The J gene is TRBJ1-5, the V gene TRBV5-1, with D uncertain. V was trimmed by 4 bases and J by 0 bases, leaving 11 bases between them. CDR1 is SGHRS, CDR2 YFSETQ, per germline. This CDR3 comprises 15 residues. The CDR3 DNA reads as TGCGCCAGCAGCCCCGACGCGACTAGCAATCAGCCCCAGCATTTT. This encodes CASSPDATSNQPQHF.

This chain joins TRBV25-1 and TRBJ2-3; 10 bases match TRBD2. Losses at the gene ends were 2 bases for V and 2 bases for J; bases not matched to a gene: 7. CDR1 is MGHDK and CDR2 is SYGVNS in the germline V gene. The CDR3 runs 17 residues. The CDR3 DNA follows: TGTGCCAGCAGTGAACCCGGGACTAGCGTCTACACAGATACGCAGTATTTT. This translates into CASSEPGTSVYTDTQYF.

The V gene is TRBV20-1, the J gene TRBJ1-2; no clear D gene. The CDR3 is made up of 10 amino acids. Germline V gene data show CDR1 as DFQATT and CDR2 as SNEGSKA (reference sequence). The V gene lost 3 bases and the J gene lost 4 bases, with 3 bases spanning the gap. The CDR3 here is CSASLYGYTF. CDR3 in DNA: TGCAGTGCTAGTCTCTATGGCTACACCTTC.

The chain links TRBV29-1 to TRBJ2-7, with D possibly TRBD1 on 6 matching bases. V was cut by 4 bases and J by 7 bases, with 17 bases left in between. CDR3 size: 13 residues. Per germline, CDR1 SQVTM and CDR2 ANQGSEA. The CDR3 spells CSVGGQGKREQYF. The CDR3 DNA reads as TGCAGCGTTGGGGGGCAGGGGAAAAGGGAGCAGTACTTC.

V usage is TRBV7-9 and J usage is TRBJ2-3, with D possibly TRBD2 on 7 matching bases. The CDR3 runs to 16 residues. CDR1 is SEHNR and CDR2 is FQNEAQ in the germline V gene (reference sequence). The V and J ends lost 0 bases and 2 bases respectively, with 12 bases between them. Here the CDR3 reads CASSLARGAATDTQYF. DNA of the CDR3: TGTGCCAGCAGCTTAGCCCGGGGGGCGGCCACAGATACGCAGTATTTT.

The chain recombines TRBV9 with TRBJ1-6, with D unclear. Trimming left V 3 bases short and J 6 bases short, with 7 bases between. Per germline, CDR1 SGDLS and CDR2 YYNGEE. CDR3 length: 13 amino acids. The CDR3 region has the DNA TGTGCCAGCAGCGGGACTCTTAATTCACCCCTCCACTTT. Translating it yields CASSGTLNSPLHF. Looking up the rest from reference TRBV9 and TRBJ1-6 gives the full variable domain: DSGVTQTPKHLITATGQRVTLRCSPRSGDLSVYWYQQSLDQGLQFLIQYYNGEERAKGNILERFSAQQFPDLHSELNLSSLELGDSALYFCASSGTLNSPLHFGNGTRLTVT.

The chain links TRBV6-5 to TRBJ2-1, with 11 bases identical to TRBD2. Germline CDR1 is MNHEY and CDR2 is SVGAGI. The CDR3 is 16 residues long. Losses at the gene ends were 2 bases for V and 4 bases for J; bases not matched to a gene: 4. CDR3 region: CASSYLPSGGYNEQFF. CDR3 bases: TGTGCCAGCAGTTACCTCCCTAGCGGGGGGTACAATGAGCAGTTCTTC.

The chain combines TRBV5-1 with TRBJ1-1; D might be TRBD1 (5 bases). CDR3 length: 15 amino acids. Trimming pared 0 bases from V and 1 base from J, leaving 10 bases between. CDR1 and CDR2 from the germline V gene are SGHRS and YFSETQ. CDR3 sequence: CASSLVPTGNTEAFF. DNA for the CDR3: TGCGCCAGCAGCTTGGTACCCACAGGGAACACTGAAGCTTTCTTT.

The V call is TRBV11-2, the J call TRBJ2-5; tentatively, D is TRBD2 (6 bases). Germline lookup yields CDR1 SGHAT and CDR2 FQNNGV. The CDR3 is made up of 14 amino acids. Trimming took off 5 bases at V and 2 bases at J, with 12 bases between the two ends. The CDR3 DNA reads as TGTGCCAGCAGCCCCGGGACTCCACAAGAGACCCAGTACTTC. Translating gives CASSPGTPQETQYF.